Following are 7 T cell receptor beta chains from one sample sequenced in a study of T cell responses to AZD1222 COVID-19 vaccine. Sequenced by immunoSEQ multiplex PCR; TCRdb stores in-frame clones only, minus some. The sample yields about 120,000 clones, 80% to 95% seen once. Sequenced here: peripheral blood, sampled 28 days after the second AZD1222 dose. Every receptor here comes from an adult who received the AZD1222 COVID-19 vaccine.

The V call is TRBV6-1, the J call TRBJ1-1; D is perhaps TRBD1 (5 bases). Per germline, CDR1 MNHNS and CDR2 SASEGT. Trimming took off 3 bases at V and 4 bases at J, with 15 bases between the two ends. The CDR3 spans 15 residues. The CDR3 loop is CASSEGVVWATEAFF. CDR3 coding DNA: TGTGCCAGCAGTGAGGGGGTCGTGTGGGCCACTGAAGCTTTCTTT.

V is TRBV6-1 and J is TRBJ1-5; D remains unclear. V was clipped by 2 bases and J by 5 bases, with 16 bases between them. The CDR3 consists of 16 residues. Germline lookup yields CDR1 MNHNS and CDR2 SASEGT. The CDR3 loop reads CASSEPLRPSYQPQHF. In DNA form, the CDR3 reads TGTGCCAGCAGTGAACCTCTGAGGCCCTCTTATCAGCCCCAGCATTTT.

The V and J genes are TRBV7-9 and TRBJ1-1; 9 nucleotides match TRBD1. The V gene's germline CDR1 is SEHNR and CDR2 FQNEAQ (reference sequence). J gave up 9 bases and V 4 bases, and 9 bases lay outside the gene matches. This CDR3 spans 14 amino acids. The chain's CDR3 is CASSSLWGQGKAFF. The DNA of the CDR3 is TGTGCCAGCAGCTCGCTATGGGGACAGGGAAAAGCTTTCTTT.

The chain recombines TRBV6-2 or TRBV6-3 with TRBJ2-1, with TRBD2 identical over 9 bases. Germline V lookup: CDR1 MNHEY, CDR2 SVGEGT. J was trimmed by 5 bases and V by 4 bases; bases with no gene match: 3. The CDR3 is 14 amino acids. CDR3 in DNA: TGTGCCAGCAGTTCCCTAGCGGGGAACAATGAGCAGTTCTTC. Amino acid sequence: CASSSLAGNNEQFF.

The rearrangement links TRBV11-1 to TRBJ2-7; D gene ambiguous. The germline V and J ends were trimmed by 3 bases and 6 bases, with 15 bases remaining between them. The CDR3 is 14 residues long. In germline, CDR1 is SGHAT, CDR2 FQDESV (reference sequence). CDR3 amino acids: CASSFQKRVGEQYF. CDR3 DNA: TGTGCCAGCAGCTTTCAGAAAAGGGTAGGCGAGCAGTACTTC.

This sequence joins TRBV7-2 and TRBJ2-7, with a possible D match to TRBD2 (5 bases). CDR3 size: 12 residues. V lost 3 bases and J 6 bases, leaving 9 bases between the germline ends. Germline V lookup: CDR1 SGHTA, CDR2 FQGNSA. CDR3 DNA sequence: TGTGCCAGCAGCTTGAAGAGGGTCGAGCAGTACTTC. It codes for CASSLKRVEQYF.

This chain uses TRBV27 with TRBJ2-2, with TRBD2 matching over 9 bases. The CDR3 loop spans 15 amino acids. Germline CDR1 and CDR2: MNHEY and SMNVEV (reference sequence). V lost 0 bases, J lost 7 bases, and 3 bases stayed unmatched. CDR3 protein: CASSLSWTSVGELFF. CDR3 nucleotide sequence: TGTGCCAGCAGTTTATCCTGGACTAGCGTCGGGGAGCTGTTTTTT.